Below, 24 T cell receptor beta chains from the same sample are listed, as sequenced in a study of high-grade serous ovarian cancer treatment subgroups. Tumor tissue was taken before any definitive surgery or chemotherapy was given. Profiling relied on immunoSEQ multiplex PCR, and the TCRdb table lists in-frame clones only, not all of them. The table has approximately 5,000 clones, roughly 77% seen once. The sequenced material came from tumor tissue. These receptors all stem from a human donor with high-grade serous ovarian cancer.

Details on this clone: In this CDR3 the conserved last residue, phenylalanine or tryptophan, is missing, so a read error is likely. The chain is built from TRBV10-1 and TRBJ1-2; D unresolved. This CDR3 region has 13 residues. Germline CDR1 is WNHNN and CDR2 is SYGVQD (reference sequence). Deletions cut 3 bases from V and 3 bases from J, with 8 bases between. The CDR3 spells CASSDQAYYGYTL. The CDR3, as DNA: TGCGCCAGCAGTGATCAGGCCTACTATGGCTACACCCTC.

The chain carries TRBV5-8 and TRBJ1-2; TRBD1 matches 12 bases. V lost 1 base, J lost 6 bases, and 7 bases stayed unmatched. The CDR3 extends over 16 amino acids. Germline CDR1 is SGHTS and CDR2 is YDEGEE. CDR3: CASSLYTGTGGDGYTF. The CDR3, as DNA: TGTGCCAGCAGCTTGTATACCGGGACAGGGGGCGATGGCTACACCTTC. The full variable domain, completed using reference TRBV5-8 and TRBJ1-2, is EAGVTQSPTHLIKTRGQQATLRCSPISGHTSVYWYQQALGLGLQFLLWYDEGEERNRGNFPPRFSGRQFPNYSSELNVNALELEDSALYLCASSLYTGTGGDGYTFGSGTRLTVV.

The chain links TRBV5-1 to TRBJ2-3; D remains ambiguous. Trimming removed 0 bases at V and 1 base at J, with 6 bases between. Germline V gene sequence: CDR1 SGHRS, CDR2 YFSETQ. The CDR3 covers 14 residues. The CDR3: CASSLDQRTDTQYF. CDR3 nucleotides: TGCGCCAGCAGCTTGGATCAGCGCACAGATACGCAGTATTTT.

The gene calls are TRBV7-8 and TRBJ2-1; 10 nucleotides line up with TRBD2. The germline V gene has CDR1 SGHVS and CDR2 FQNEAQ. V lost 5 bases and J lost 8; bases outside the gene matches: 9. This CDR3 comprises 15 residues. The CDR3 protein is CASSPRASGGDEQFF. The CDR3 region has the DNA TGTGCCAGCAGCCCCCGTGCTAGCGGGGGAGATGAGCAGTTCTTC.

The J gene is TRBJ2-5, the V gene TRBV7-9; D not certain. Germline values: CDR1 SEHNR, CDR2 FQNEAQ (reference sequence). V was pared by 6 bases and J by 7 bases, with 12 bases between. This CDR3 comprises 12 residues. CDR3 bases: TGTGCCAGCAGACCTGAACTTGGGACCCAGTACTTC. Translated: CASRPELGTQYF.

CDR3 protein: CSVGAPEETQYF. The CDR3, as DNA: TGCAGCGTGGGGGCACCTGAAGAGACCCAGTACTTC. The chain couples TRBV29-1 to TRBJ2-5, with D tentatively TRBD1 (6 bases). V lost 6 bases and J lost 3, with 11 bases in between. The CDR3 runs to 12 residues. Germline V CDR1 and CDR2: SQVTM, ANQGSEA.

The rearrangement uses TRBV7-6 and TRBJ1-6, with 8 nucleotides matching TRBD1. CDR3 size: 16 residues. Germline CDR1 reads SGHVS; CDR2 reads FNYEAQ. V lost 4 bases to trimming and J lost 7 bases; unmatched junction nucleotides: 9. The CDR3 spells CASSSSAGGGNSPLHF. As DNA, the CDR3 is TGTGCCAGCAGCTCTAGTGCAGGGGGCGGGAATTCACCCCTCCACTTT.

The chain links TRBV6-5 to TRBJ2-3; possibly TRBD1 for D (6 bases). Trimming removed 4 bases from V and 8 bases from J, with 7 bases in between. This CDR3 has 11 amino acids. Germline CDR1 and CDR2: MNHEY and SVGAGI. In nucleotides, the CDR3 is TGTGCCAGCAGTTCAGGGGCTACGCAGTATTTT. It yields the protein CASSSGATQYF.

CDR3 protein: CASSLDRGLATEAFF. The CDR3 region has the DNA TGTGCCAGCAGCTTGGATAGGGGGCTGGCCACTGAAGCTTTCTTT. V and J are TRBV11-3 and TRBJ1-1, with 7 bases lining up with TRBD1. Germline CDR1 and CDR2: SGHNT and YENEEA. The CDR3 covers 15 residues. The V gene end was trimmed by 3 bases and the J gene end by 4 bases; junction bases not matched to a gene: 8.

This chain connects TRBV7-2 to TRBJ2-7; D perhaps matches TRBD2 (6 bases). In germline, CDR1 is SGHTA, CDR2 FQGNSA. With 0 bases removed from V and 5 bases from J, the gap between germline ends came to 17 bases. This CDR3 has 16 residues. CDR3 sequence (DNA): TGTGCCAGCAGCTTAGCGTCGGGGGTGGTCGGTAACGAGCAGTACTTC. It codes for CASSLASGVVGNEQYF.

This chain connects TRBV5-8 to TRBJ1-5; 9 nucleotides line up with TRBD1. The CDR3 runs to 15 residues. The V and J ends lost 3 bases and 6 bases, in that order; junction bases with no gene match: 7. Germline-derived CDR1 and CDR2 are SGHTS and YDEGEE. CDR3 in amino acids: CASSSGQGRGQPQHF. CDR3 nucleotides: TGTGCCAGCAGCTCGGGACAGGGCAGAGGTCAGCCCCAGCATTTT.

The CDR3 protein is CASSFGLAGGSEETQYF. DNA of the CDR3: TGTGCCAGCAGCTTCGGACTAGCGGGGGGGTCGGAAGAGACCCAGTACTTC. This chain uses TRBV5-6 with TRBJ2-5; 15 bases fit TRBD2. V lost 2 bases, J lost 3 bases, and 5 bases stayed unmatched. Germline lookup yields CDR1 SGHDT and CDR2 YYEEEE. CDR3 size: 17 residues.

V and J are TRBV4-3 and TRBJ1-2; TRBD1 might be the D (5 bases). The CDR3 sequence is 14 residues long. V lost 0 bases, J lost 4 bases, and 9 bases lay in between. Germline V gene lookup returns CDR1 LGHNA and CDR2 YSLEER. In DNA form, the CDR3 reads TGCGCCAGCAGCCAAGATCAGGGTCTCTATGGCTACACCTTC. This codes for CASSQDQGLYGYTF.

This clone was counted only a few times. CDR3 region: CASSLVVVEGYTF. The CDR3 region has the DNA TGTGCCAGCAGCTTAGTTGTAGTGGAGGGCTACACCTTC. The V call is TRBV7-9, the J call TRBJ1-2; the D is unclear. CDR1 is SEHNR and CDR2 is FQNEAQ in the germline V gene (reference sequence). V dropped 1 base and J dropped 8 bases, with 11 bases sitting between them. This CDR3 is built from 13 residues.

The V gene is TRBV5-5, the J gene TRBJ1-1; D gene uncertain. This CDR3 has 14 amino acids. V lost 4 bases to trimming and J lost 1 base, with 11 bases between them. From germline, CDR1 is SGHKS and CDR2 YYEKEE (reference sequence). CDR3 amino acids: CASSNVDWNTEAFF. For the CDR3, the DNA is TGTGCCAGCAGCAACGTGGACTGGAACACTGAAGCTTTCTTT.

The chain has TRBV9 and TRBJ2-7, with TRBD1 matching over 8 bases. This CDR3 is 15 amino acids long. With 0 bases clipped from V and 0 bases from J, the junction kept 2 bases outside the gene matches. The germline gives CDR1 SGDLS, CDR2 YYNGEE. CDR3 sequence: CASSVGTGSSYEQYF. CDR3 in DNA: TGTGCCAGCAGCGTAGGGACAGGGAGCTCCTACGAGCAGTACTTC.

This clone was picked up one time. The chain combines TRBV11-2 with TRBJ1-2; 11 nucleotides agree with TRBD1. This CDR3 region has 15 residues. The V gene's germline CDR1 is SGHAT and CDR2 FQNNGV. J gave up 2 bases and V 3 bases, and 2 bases lay outside the gene matches. The CDR3 sequence is CASSLGQGGNYGYTF. CDR3 bases: TGTGCCAGCAGCTTGGGACAGGGGGGAAACTATGGCTACACCTTC.

In nucleotides, the CDR3 is TGCGCCAGCAGCTCGAAACTAGGACAGCTGAACACTGAAGCTTTCTTT. Translation: CASSSKLGQLNTEAFF. V is TRBV5-1 and J is TRBJ1-1, with TRBD1 as a possible D gene (6 bases). In germline, CDR1 is SGHRS, CDR2 YFSETQ. V lost 3 bases and J lost 0, with 15 bases in between. The CDR3 spans 16 residues.

As DNA, the CDR3 is TGTGCCAGCAGTGAAGGGACAGGGGGAGATACGCAGTATTTT. It specifies CASSEGTGGDTQYF. J is TRBJ2-3 and V is TRBV6-1, with 10 bases fitting TRBD1. This CDR3 is 14 amino acids long. After removal of 1 base from V and 5 bases from J, the junction contained 0 bases not matched to a gene. The V gene's germline CDR1 is MNHNS and CDR2 SASEGT.

The J gene is TRBJ1-3, the V gene TRBV12-5, with D tentatively TRBD1 (6 bases). Looked up from germline, CDR1 is LGHNT and CDR2 is FRNRAP. CDR3 length equals 18 residues. V shed 0 bases and J shed 0 bases, with 15 bases lying between them. CDR3 loop: CASGLVGGPGNSGNTIYF. CDR3 nucleotide sequence: TGTGCTAGTGGTTTGGTAGGGGGACCGGGCAACTCTGGAAACACCATATATTTT. The full variable domain, with the rest looked up from reference TRBV12-5 and TRBJ1-3, is DARVTQTPRHKVTEMGQEVTMRCQPILGHNTVFWYRQTMMQGLELLAYFRNRAPLDDSGMPKDRFSAEMPDATLATLKIQPSEPRDSAVYFCASGLVGGPGNSGNTIYFGEGSWLTVV.

The chain couples TRBV5-4 to TRBJ2-3, with D unclear. The CDR3 is 11 residues long. V lost 2 bases to trimming and J lost 5 bases, with 3 bases between them. Per the germline V gene, CDR1 is SGHNT and CDR2 is YYREEE (reference sequence). For the CDR3, the DNA is TGTGCCAGCAGCTTAGGAGATACGCAGTATTTT. Translation gives CASSLGDTQYF.

This clone was picked up one time. The rearrangement joins TRBV7-2 to TRBJ2-5, with 8 bases that match TRBD2. V shed 3 bases, J shed 10 bases, and the junction held 7 bases outside the gene matches. Germline lookup yields CDR1 SGHTA and CDR2 FQGNSA. CDR3 length equals 13 residues. CDR3 DNA sequence: TGTGCCAGCAGCTTGCGGGGGGAGGAGGGCCAGTACTTC. Translation gives CASSLRGEEGQYF. The variable domain in full, with the rest retrieved from reference TRBV7-2 and TRBJ2-5, is GAGVSQSPSNKVTEKGKDVELRCDPISGHTALYWYRQSLGQGLEFLIYFQGNSAPDKSGLPSDRFSAERTGGSVSTLTIQRTQQEDSAVYLCASSLRGEEGQYFGPGTRLLVL.

This chain links TRBV27 with TRBJ1-6, with D perhaps TRBD1 (5 bases). The CDR3 is 15 amino acids. Looked up from germline, CDR1 is MNHEY and CDR2 is SMNVEV (reference sequence). Trimming pared 3 bases from V and 7 bases from J, leaving 13 bases between. CDR3 region: CASSLWGLQNSPLHF. CDR3 in DNA: TGTGCCAGCAGTTTGTGGGGCCTACAAAATTCACCCCTCCACTTT.

V gene TRBV5-1 combines with J gene TRBJ2-7; D gene ambiguous. Germline V gene data show CDR1 as SGHRS and CDR2 as YFSETQ. V was trimmed by 3 bases and J by 7 bases, leaving 11 bases between them. The CDR3 contains 12 residues. This CDR3 reads CASSYQAQEQYF. The DNA for the CDR3 is TGCGCCAGCAGCTACCAGGCCCAAGAGCAGTACTTC.